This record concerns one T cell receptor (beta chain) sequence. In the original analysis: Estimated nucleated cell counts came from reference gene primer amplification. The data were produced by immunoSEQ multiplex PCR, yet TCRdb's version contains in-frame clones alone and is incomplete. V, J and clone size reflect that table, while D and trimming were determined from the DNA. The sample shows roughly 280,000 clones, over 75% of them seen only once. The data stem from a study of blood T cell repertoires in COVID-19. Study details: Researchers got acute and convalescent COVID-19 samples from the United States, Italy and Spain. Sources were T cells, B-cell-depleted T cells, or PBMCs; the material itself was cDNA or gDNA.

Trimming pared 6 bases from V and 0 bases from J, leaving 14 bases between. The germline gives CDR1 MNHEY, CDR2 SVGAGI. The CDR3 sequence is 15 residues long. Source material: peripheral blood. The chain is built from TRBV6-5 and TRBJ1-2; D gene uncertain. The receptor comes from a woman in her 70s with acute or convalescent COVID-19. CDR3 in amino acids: CASSLTRVANYGYTF. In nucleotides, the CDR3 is TGTGCCAGCAGCCTGACGAGGGTAGCTAACTATGGCTACACCTTC.